Listed here are 15 T cell receptor beta chains from one sample, sequenced in a study of T-cell memory formation after mild COVID-19. TCRdb processed the 5' RACE reads anew with MiXCR; each CDR3 protein has one entry. This table has fewer than 50,000 distinct CDR3 sequences, 9% to 15% appearing once. Source material: PBMCs or a T cell subset sorted from them (not recorded which). These receptors were taken from a young man who had mild COVID-19 (a few samples of this study predate the infection). Cell type and time point are not known.

V usage is TRBV20-1 and J usage is TRBJ1-1; D remains unclear. Germline values: CDR1 DFQATT, CDR2 SNEGSKA (reference sequence). The CDR3 sequence is 11 residues long. Trimming shortened V by 6 bases and J by 5 bases, and 10 bases separated the two germline ends. This CDR3 reads CSATGLTEAFF. The CDR3 coding sequence is TGCAGTGCCACCGGGCTAACTGAAGCTTTCTTT.

The chain combines TRBV7-9 with TRBJ1-6, with TRBD1 as a possible D gene (6 bases). Germline CDR1 and CDR2: SEHNR and FQNEAQ (reference sequence). CDR3 size: 15 residues. V lost 3 bases, J lost 10 bases, and 16 bases lay in between. The CDR3 DNA is TGTGCCAGCAGCTTGGCAGGGGCGCGGAGCTCACCCCTCCACTTT. This codes for CASSLAGARSSPLHF.

The rearrangement uses TRBV6-5 and TRBJ2-3; 14 bases match TRBD2. CDR1 and CDR2 (germline): MNHEY, SVGAGI. The CDR3 consists of 18 residues. V shed 0 bases, J shed 1 base, and the junction held 3 bases outside the gene matches. The CDR3: CASSYSGGLAGGTDTQYF. The CDR3 coding sequence is TGTGCCAGCAGTTACTCCGGGGGACTAGCGGGGGGCACAGATACGCAGTATTTT.

This clonotype has a handful of counts. The chain employs TRBV7-9 and TRBJ2-3, with TRBD2 matching 10 bases. CDR1 is SEHNR, CDR2 FQNEAQ, per germline (reference sequence). Unmatched junction bases numbered 9, after V lost 7 bases and J lost 2 bases. The CDR3 has 16 amino acids. The CDR3 protein is CASTKSLAGHTDTQYF. The CDR3 DNA follows: TGTGCCAGCACTAAATCACTAGCGGGGCACACAGATACGCAGTATTTT.

This clonotype occurred many times. The chain joins TRBV7-2 to TRBJ2-1, with D perhaps matching TRBD2 (5 bases). V was pared by 4 bases and J by 2 bases, with 9 bases between. Germline V gives CDR1 SGHTA, CDR2 FQGNSA. This CDR3 is built from 14 residues. The CDR3 spells CASSWSRAYNEQFF. DNA for the CDR3: TGTGCCAGCAGCTGGTCGCGGGCCTACAATGAGCAGTTCTTC.

The genes are TRBV6-2 or TRBV6-3 and TRBJ2-5, with unresolved D. CDR1 is MNHEY, CDR2 SVGEGT, per germline. The CDR3 is 13 residues long. V was cut by 7 bases and J by 2 bases, with 11 bases left in between. The CDR3 nucleotides are TGTGCCAGCACCCTGACGGAACAAGAGACCCAGTACTTC. Its protein product is CASTLTEQETQYF.

Only a few counts were recorded for this clonotype. The chain is built from TRBV29-1 and TRBJ2-1; D ambiguous. This CDR3 has 10 amino acids. Trimming stripped 7 bases from V and 8 bases from J, with 9 bases between. Germline lookup yields CDR1 SQVTM and CDR2 ANQGSEA. Here the CDR3 reads CSAQDHEQFF. DNA of the CDR3: TGCAGCGCTCAAGACCATGAGCAGTTCTTC.

The chain uses TRBV5-1 and TRBJ2-1; a weak D match, TRBD2 (5 bases). V was pared by 0 bases and J by 6 bases, with 10 bases between. This CDR3 is built from 14 residues. In germline, CDR1 is SGHRS, CDR2 YFSETQ. The CDR3 DNA follows: TGCGCCAGCAGCTTGGGTTCGGGGATCAATGAGCAGTTCTTC. Protein product: CASSLGSGINEQFF.

This clonotype was counted once. The rearrangement joins TRBV9 to TRBJ1-2; D gene ambiguous. The CDR3 runs to 15 residues. Germline loops: CDR1 SGDLS, CDR2 YYNGEE. V was clipped by 4 bases and J by 8 bases, with 21 bases between them. DNA of the CDR3: TGTGCCAGCAGCCCAGAGTGGACGCCAACATCGGGCTACACCTTC. The encoded protein is CASSPEWTPTSGYTF.

This rearrangement joins TRBV9 to TRBJ1-5, with D possibly being TRBD1 (6 bases). Between the trimmed V and J ends, which lost 3 bases and 8 bases, there was a span of 12 bases. The germline CDR1 and CDR2 sequences are SGDLS and YYNGEE. The CDR3 totals 13 residues. The CDR3 region is CASSDRDAEPQHF. CDR3 DNA: TGTGCCAGCAGCGACAGGGACGCGGAGCCCCAGCATTTT.

This clonotype occurred a few times. The V call is TRBV7-9, the J call TRBJ1-2; 7 bases are shared with TRBD1. Germline V gene data show CDR1 as SEHNR and CDR2 as FQNEAQ (reference sequence). Trimming cost V 5 bases and J 6 bases; bases outside gene matches: 6. The CDR3 is made up of 13 amino acids. CDR3 sequence reads: CASSPQGWDGYTF. The CDR3 nucleotides are TGTGCCAGCAGCCCACAGGGGTGGGATGGCTACACCTTC.

This chain links TRBV18 with TRBJ2-7; D is undetermined. The CDR3 totals 13 residues. V lost 6 bases and J 2 bases, leaving 11 bases between the germline ends. The germline V gene encodes CDR1 KGHSH and CDR2 LQKENI. The CDR3 region has the DNA TGTGCCAGCTCCCCAGGACGGGCCTACGAGCAGTACGTC. Translation gives CASSPGRAYEQYV.

This clonotype was counted between two and nine times. This rearrangement joins TRBV6-2 or TRBV6-3 to TRBJ1-5; 8 bases align to TRBD1. The V gene's germline CDR1 is MNHEY and CDR2 SVGEGT. V shed 6 bases and J 7 bases; nucleotides not matched to a gene: 8. CDR3 size: 14 residues. The CDR3 is CASSDRGSRQPQHF. CDR3 nucleotide sequence: TGTGCCAGCAGCGACAGGGGCAGTAGGCAGCCCCAGCATTTT.

The chain combines TRBV4-3 with TRBJ2-3; D is possibly TRBD1 (5 bases). V lost 0 bases, J lost 5 bases, and 6 bases lay in between. The CDR3 is 13 amino acids. Germline V gene lookup returns CDR1 LGHNA and CDR2 YSLEER. The CDR3 here is CASSQEGVDTQYF. The CDR3 DNA sequence: TGCGCCAGCAGCCAAGAAGGGGTAGATACGCAGTATTTT.

The rearrangement joins TRBV11-2 to TRBJ1-1; D is undetermined. Germline CDR1 and CDR2: SGHAT and FQNNGV. This CDR3 is built from 14 residues. V was pared by 0 bases and J by 4 bases, with 9 bases between. The CDR3 loop reads CASSLDQGFTEAFF. DNA of the CDR3: TGTGCCAGCAGCTTAGATCAAGGGTTCACTGAAGCTTTCTTT.